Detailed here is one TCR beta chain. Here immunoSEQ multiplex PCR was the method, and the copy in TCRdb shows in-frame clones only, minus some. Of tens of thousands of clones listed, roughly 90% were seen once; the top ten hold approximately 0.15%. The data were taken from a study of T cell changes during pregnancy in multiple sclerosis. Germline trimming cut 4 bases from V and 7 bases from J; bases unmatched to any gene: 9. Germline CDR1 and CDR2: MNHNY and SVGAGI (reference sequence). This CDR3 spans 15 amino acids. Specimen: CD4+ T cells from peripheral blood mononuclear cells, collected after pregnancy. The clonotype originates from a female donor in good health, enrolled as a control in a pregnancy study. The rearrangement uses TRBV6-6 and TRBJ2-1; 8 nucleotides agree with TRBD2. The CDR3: CASSSRGSGGNEQFF. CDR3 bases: TGTGCCAGCAGTTCCCGGGGAAGCGGGGGTAATGAGCAGTTCTTC.